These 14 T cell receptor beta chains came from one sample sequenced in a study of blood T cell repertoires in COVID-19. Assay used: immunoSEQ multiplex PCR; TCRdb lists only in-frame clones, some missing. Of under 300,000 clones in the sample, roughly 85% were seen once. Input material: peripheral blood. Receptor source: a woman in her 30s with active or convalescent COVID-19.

This CDR3 reads CASSSGLDYGYTF. DNA of the CDR3: TGTGCCAGCAGTTCGGGACTGGATTATGGCTACACCTTC. J is TRBJ1-2 and V is TRBV28, with a tentative D call TRBD1 (5 bases). V lost 4 bases and J lost 5, with 11 bases in between. The CDR3 runs to 13 residues. The germline gives CDR1 MDHEN, CDR2 SYDVKM.

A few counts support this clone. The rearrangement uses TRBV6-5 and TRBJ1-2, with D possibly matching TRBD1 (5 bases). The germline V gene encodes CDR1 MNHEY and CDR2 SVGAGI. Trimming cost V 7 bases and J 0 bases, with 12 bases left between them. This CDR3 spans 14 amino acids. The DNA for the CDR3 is TGTGCCAGCATGATCCTAGGGGCTAACTATGGCTACACCTTC. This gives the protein CASMILGANYGYTF.

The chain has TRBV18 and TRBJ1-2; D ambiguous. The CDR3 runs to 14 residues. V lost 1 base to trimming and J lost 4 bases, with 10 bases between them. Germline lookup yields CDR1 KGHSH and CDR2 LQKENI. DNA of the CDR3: TGTGCCAGCTCACCACAGGCGGATGGCTATGGCTACACCTTC. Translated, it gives CASSPQADGYGYTF.

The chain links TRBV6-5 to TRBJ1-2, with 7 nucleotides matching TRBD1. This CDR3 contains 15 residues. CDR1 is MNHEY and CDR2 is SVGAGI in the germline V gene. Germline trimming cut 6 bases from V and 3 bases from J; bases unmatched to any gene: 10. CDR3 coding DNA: TGTGCCAGCAGACGAGGATACAGGGGCGACTATGGCTACACCTTC. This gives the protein CASRRGYRGDYGYTF.

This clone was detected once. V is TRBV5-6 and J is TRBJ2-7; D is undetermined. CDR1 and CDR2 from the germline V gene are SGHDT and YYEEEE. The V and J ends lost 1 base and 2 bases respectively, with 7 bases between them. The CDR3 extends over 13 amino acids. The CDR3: CASSLLSPYEQYF. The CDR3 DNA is TGTGCCAGCAGCTTGCTCTCTCCCTACGAGCAGTACTTC. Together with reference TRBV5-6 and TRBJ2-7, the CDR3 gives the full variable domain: DAGVTQSPTHLIKTRGQQVTLRCSPKSGHDTVSWYQQALGQGPQFIFQYYEEEERQRGNFPDRFSGHQFPNYSSELNVNALLLGDSALYLCASSLLSPYEQYFGPGTRLTVT.

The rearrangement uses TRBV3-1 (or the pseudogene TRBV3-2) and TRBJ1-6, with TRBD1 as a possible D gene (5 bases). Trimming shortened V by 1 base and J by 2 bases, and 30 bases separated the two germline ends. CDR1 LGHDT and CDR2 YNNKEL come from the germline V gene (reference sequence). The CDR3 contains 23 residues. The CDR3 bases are TGTGCCAGCAGCCAAGGGGACGCTGAAATGCTGGGAGGTTACTACCCCTATAATTCACCCCTCCACTTT. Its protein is CASSQGDAEMLGGYYPYNSPLHF.

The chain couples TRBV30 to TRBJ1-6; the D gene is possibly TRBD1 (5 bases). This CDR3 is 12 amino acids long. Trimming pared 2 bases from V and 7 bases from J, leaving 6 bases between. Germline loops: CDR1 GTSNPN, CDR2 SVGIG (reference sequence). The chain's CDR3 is CAWSPGNSPLHF. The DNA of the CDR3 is TGTGCCTGGAGTCCAGGGAATTCACCCCTCCACTTT.

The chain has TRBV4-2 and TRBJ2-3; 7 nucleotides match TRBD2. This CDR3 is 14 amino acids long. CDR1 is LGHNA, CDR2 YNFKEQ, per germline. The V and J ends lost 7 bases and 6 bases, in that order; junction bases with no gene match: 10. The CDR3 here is CASNPVTGGDTQYF. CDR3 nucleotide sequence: TGTGCCAGCAACCCCGTCACGGGAGGCGATACGCAGTATTTT.

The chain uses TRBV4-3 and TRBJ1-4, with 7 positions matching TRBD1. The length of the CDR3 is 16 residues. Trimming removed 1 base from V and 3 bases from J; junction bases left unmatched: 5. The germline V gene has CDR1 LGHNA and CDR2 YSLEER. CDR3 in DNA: TGCGCCAGCAGCCAAGTACCCGGGACAGCTAATGAAAAACTGTTTTTT. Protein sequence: CASSQVPGTANEKLFF.

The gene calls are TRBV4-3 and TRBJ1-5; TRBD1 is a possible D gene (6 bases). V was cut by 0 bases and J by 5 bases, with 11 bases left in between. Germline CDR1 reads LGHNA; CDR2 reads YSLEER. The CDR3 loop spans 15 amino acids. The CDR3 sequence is CASSQDRGADQPQHF. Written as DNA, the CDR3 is TGCGCCAGCAGCCAAGACAGGGGTGCGGATCAGCCCCAGCATTTT.

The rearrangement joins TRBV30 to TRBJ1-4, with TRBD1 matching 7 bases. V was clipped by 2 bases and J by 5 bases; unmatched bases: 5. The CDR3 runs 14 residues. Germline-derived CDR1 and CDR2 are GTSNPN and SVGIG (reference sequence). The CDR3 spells CAWSSGQANEKLFF. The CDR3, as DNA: TGTGCCTGGAGTAGTGGACAGGCGAATGAAAAACTGTTTTTT.

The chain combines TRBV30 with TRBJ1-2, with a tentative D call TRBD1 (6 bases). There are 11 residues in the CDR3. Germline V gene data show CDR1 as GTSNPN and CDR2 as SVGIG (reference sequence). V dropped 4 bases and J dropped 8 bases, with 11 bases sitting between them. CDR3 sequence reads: CAWNRVWGYTF. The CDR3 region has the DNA TGTGCCTGGAACAGGGTGTGGGGCTACACCTTC.

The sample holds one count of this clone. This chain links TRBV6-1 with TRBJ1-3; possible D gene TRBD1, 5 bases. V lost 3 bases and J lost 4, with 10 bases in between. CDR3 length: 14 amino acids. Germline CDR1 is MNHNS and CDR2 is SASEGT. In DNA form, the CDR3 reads TGTGCCAGCAGTGATGGGGCAACGGGAAACACCATATATTTT. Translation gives CASSDGATGNTIYF.

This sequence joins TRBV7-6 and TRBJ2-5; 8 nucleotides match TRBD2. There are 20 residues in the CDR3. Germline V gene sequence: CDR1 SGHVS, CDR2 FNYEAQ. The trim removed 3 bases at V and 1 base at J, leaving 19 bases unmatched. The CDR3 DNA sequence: TGTGCCAGCAGCTTGAGGACCCCGACTAGCGCACGTAGGGTCCAAGAGACCCAGTACTTC. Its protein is CASSLRTPTSARRVQETQYF. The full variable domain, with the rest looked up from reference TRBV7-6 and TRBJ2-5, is GAGVSQSPRYKVTKRGQDVALRCDPISGHVSLYWYRQALGQGPEFLTYFNYEAQQDKSGLPNDRFSAERPEGSISTLTIQRTEQRDSAMYRCASSLRTPTSARRVQETQYFGPGTRLLVL.